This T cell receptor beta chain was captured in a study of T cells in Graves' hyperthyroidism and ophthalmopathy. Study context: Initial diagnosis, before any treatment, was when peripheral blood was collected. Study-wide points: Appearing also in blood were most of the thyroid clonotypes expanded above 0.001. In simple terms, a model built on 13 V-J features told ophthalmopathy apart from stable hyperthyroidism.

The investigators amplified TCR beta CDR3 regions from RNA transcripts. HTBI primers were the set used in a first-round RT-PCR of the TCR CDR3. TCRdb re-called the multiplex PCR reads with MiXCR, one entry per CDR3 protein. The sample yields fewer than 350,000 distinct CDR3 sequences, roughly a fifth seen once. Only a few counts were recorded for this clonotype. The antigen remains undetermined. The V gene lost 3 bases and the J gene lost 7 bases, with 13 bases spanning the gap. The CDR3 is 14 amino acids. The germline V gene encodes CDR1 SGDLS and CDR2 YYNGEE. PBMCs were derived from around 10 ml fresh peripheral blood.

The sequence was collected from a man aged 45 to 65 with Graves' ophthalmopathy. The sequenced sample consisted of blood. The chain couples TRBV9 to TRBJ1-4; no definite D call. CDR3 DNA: TGTGCCAGCAGCGCCGGCTCTGGGAGTGAAAAACTGTTTTTT. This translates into CASSAGSGSEKLFF.